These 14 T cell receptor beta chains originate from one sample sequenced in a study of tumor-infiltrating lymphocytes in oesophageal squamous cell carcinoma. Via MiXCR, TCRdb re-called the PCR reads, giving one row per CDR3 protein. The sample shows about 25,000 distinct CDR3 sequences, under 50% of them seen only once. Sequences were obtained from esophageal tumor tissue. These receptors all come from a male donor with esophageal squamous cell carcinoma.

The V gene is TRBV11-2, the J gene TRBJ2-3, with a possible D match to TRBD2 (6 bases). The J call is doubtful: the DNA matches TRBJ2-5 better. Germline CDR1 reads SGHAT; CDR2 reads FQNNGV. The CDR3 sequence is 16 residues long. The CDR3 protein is CASSLRSGVGQETQYF. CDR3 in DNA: TGTGCCAGCAGCTTAAGGTCGGGAGTAGGTCAAGAGACCCAGTACTTC.

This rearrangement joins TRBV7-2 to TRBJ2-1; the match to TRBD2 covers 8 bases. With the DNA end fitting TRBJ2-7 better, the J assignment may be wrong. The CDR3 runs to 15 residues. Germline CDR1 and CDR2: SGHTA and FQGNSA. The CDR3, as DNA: TGTGCCAGCAGCTTAAAACGGGGGGGAAGTGGTGTGCAGTACTTC. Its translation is CASSLKRGGSGVQYF.

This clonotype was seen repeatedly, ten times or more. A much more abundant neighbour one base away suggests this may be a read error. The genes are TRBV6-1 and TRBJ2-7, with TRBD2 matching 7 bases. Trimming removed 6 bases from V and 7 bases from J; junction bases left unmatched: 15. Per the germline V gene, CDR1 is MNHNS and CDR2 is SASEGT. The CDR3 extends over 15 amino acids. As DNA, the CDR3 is TGTGCCAGCAGGTCAAATCCAACTAGCGCGCATGAGCAGTACTTC. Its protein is CASRSNPTSAHEQYF.

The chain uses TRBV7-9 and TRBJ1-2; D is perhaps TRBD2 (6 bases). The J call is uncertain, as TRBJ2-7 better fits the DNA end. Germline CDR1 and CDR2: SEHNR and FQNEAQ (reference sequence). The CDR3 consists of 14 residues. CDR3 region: CASSFGGGWYEQYF. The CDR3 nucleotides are TGTGCCAGCAGCTTTGGGGGAGGTTGGTACGAGCAGTACTTC.

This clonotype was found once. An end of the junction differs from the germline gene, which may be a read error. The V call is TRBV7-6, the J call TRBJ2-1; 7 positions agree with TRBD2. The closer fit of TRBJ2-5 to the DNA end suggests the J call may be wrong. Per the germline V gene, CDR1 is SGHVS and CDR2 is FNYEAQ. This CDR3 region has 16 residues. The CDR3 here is CASSLYGLADQETQYF. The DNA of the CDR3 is TGTGCTAGCAGCTTATATGGTCTAGCGGATCAAGAGACCCAGTACTTC.

The CDR3 region is CASSFVVDVGLGNEQYF. The DNA for the CDR3 is TGTGCCAGCAGTTTTGTAGTTGACGTCGGGTTGGGGAATGAGCAGTACTTC. V is TRBV12-3 or TRBV12-4 and J is TRBJ2-3; D remains ambiguous. Near its end, the DNA agrees better with TRBJ2-7, so the J call may be wrong. The CDR3 is 17 amino acids.

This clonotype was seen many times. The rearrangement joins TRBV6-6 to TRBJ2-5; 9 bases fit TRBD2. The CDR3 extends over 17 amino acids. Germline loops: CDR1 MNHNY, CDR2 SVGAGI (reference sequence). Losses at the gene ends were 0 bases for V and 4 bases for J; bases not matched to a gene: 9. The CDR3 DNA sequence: TGTGCCAGCAGTTACTCGTCCAGCGGGAGGATGGGAGAGACCCAGTACTTC. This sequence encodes CASSYSSSGRMGETQYF.

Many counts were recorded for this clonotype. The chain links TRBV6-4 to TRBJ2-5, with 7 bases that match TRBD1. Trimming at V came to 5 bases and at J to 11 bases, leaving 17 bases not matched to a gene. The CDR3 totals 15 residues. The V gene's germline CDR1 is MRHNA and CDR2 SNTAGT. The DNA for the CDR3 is TGTGCCAGCAGTCCCATAGACAGGGCGGTCAATGAGCAGTACTTC. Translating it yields CASSPIDRAVNEQYF.

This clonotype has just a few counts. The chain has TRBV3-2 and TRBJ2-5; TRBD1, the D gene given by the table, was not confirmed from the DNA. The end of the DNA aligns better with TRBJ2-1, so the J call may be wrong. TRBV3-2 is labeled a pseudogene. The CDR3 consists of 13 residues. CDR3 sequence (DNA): TGTGCCAGCGAAGGGGGGTATAGGAATGAGCAGTTCTTC. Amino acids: CASEGGYRNEQFF.

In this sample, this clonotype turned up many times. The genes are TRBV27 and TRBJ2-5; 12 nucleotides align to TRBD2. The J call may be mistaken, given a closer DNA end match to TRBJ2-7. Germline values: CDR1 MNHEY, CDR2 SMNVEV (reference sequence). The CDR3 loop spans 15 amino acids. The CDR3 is CASSFGLAGTYEQYF. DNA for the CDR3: TGTGCCAGCAGTTTCGGACTAGCGGGAACCTACGAGCAGTACTTC.

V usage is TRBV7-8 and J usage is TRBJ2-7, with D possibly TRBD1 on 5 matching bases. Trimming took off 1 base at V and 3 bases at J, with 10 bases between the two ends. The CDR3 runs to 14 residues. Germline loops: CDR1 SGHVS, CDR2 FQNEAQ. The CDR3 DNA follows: TGTGCCAGCAGCTTAGGGCCAGGGAACTACGAGCAGTACTTC. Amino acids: CASSLGPGNYEQYF.

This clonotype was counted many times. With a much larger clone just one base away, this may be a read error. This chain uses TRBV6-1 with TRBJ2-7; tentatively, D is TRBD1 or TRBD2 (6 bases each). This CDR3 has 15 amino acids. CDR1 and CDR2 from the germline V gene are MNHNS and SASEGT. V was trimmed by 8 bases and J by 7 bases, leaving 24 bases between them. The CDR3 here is CASGKSWGASDEQYF. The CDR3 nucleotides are TGTGCCAGCGGTAAAAGTTGGGGGGCTTCCGATGAGCAGTACTTC.

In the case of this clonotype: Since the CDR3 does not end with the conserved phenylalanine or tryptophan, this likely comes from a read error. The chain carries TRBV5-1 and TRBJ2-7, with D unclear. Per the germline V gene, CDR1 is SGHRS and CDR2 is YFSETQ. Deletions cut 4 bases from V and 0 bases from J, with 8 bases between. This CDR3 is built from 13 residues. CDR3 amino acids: CASSRVSSYEQYL. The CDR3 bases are TGCGCCAGCAGCCGGGTTAGCTCCTACGAGCAGTACTTG.

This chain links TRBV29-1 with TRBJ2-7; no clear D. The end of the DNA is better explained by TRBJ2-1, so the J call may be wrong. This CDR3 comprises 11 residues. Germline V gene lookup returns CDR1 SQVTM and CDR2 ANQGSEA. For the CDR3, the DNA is TGCAGCGTTGGACGGAACAATGAGCAGTTCTTC. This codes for CSVGRNNEQFF.